What follows are 30 T cell receptor beta chains derived from one specimen sequenced in a study of blood T cells in healthy people across ages. The use of a sample-barcoded 5' primer and a J-beta primer mix characterized a second PCR of about 7 to 12 cycles. MiXCR, run by TCRdb on the 5' RACE reads, gives a single entry per CDR3 protein. Of around 1.5 million distinct CDR3 sequences in the sample, roughly a third were seen once. The sequenced sample consisted of blood. Receptors originate from a woman younger than 45 in good health.

This clonotype showed up just a few times. The rearrangement joins TRBV20-1 to TRBJ2-1; 10 bases match TRBD2. Trimming removed 1 base from V and 3 bases from J; junction bases left unmatched: 3. Germline loops: CDR1 DFQATT, CDR2 SNEGSKA (reference sequence). The CDR3 length is 15 residues. This CDR3 is CSARAASGSYNEQFF. The CDR3 DNA follows: TGCAGTGCTAGAGCCGCTAGCGGGAGCTACAATGAGCAGTTCTTC.

The chain links TRBV2 to TRBJ2-7; weak D call: TRBD2 (6 bases). The V gene's germline CDR1 is SNHLY and CDR2 FYNNEI. The CDR3 has 15 residues. V gave up 2 bases and J gave up 3 bases, with 14 bases separating them. CDR3 sequence reads: CASSERLRGNYEQYF. The CDR3 nucleotides read TGTGCCAGCAGTGAAAGGTTGCGGGGAAACTACGAGCAGTACTTC.

The genes are TRBV7-9 and TRBJ2-7; TRBD1 agrees at 8 bases. V shed 5 bases, J shed 2 bases, and the junction held 8 bases outside the gene matches. Germline assignment: CDR1 SEHNR and CDR2 FQNEAQ (reference sequence). The CDR3 runs 15 residues. CDR3 coding DNA: TGTGCCAGCAGCCCTCGGACAGGGTACCCCTACGAGCAGTACTTC. This encodes CASSPRTGYPYEQYF.

This chain joins TRBV6-5 and TRBJ1-5; no firm D call. The CDR3 sequence is 15 residues long. V lost 4 bases and J 7 bases, leaving 17 bases between the germline ends. Germline lookup yields CDR1 MNHEY and CDR2 SVGAGI. Here the CDR3 reads CASSSTHGFGQPQHF. DNA of the CDR3: TGTGCCAGCAGTTCTACCCATGGATTCGGGCAGCCCCAGCATTTT.

The rearrangement uses TRBV11-3 and TRBJ2-1, with D possibly matching TRBD1 (6 bases). The V end lost 5 bases, the J end lost 7 bases, and 12 bases lay between the germline ends. CDR3 size: 13 residues. The V gene's germline CDR1 is SGHNT and CDR2 YENEEA. The CDR3 coding sequence is TGTGCCAGCAGCCTACGGGACAATAATGAGCAGTTCTTC. The encoded protein is CASSLRDNNEQFF.

This clonotype has a handful of counts. This chain uses TRBV27 with TRBJ2-7, with 11 bases that match TRBD1. Germline CDR1 and CDR2: MNHEY and SMNVEV (reference sequence). V trimming: 5 bases; J trimming: 4 bases; junction bases outside the gene matches: 7. This CDR3 has 15 amino acids. CDR3 protein: CASSPRTGGEYEQYF. CDR3 coding DNA: TGTGCCAGCAGTCCCCGGACAGGGGGCGAGTACGAGCAGTACTTC.

A remark on this clonotype: One junction end does not reproduce the germline sequence, and a read error may be involved. The V gene is TRBV5-1, the J gene TRBJ2-5; 7 bases are a match to TRBD1. Germline CDR1 is SGHRS and CDR2 is YFSETQ. The CDR3 covers 16 residues. Here the CDR3 reads CASSLVVGTETETQDF. As DNA, the CDR3 is TGCGCCAGCAGCTTGGTCGTCGGGACAGAGACAGAGACCCAGGACTTC.

The chain has TRBV7-9 and TRBJ2-7, with D possibly TRBD1 on 6 matching bases. Germline V gene data show CDR1 as SEHNR and CDR2 as FQNEAQ (reference sequence). Trimming cost V 4 bases and J 2 bases, with 15 bases left between them. There are 15 residues in the CDR3. The chain's CDR3 is CASSSHRQDPYEQYF. The CDR3 DNA is TGTGCCAGCAGCTCCCACCGACAGGACCCCTACGAGCAGTACTTC.

The chain links TRBV2 to TRBJ1-2, with TRBD1 matching 8 bases. Germline V CDR1 and CDR2: SNHLY, FYNNEI. CDR3 length: 16 residues. V was clipped by 0 bases and J by 4 bases; unmatched bases: 7. This CDR3 reads CASSEALPGGSYGYTF. CDR3 nucleotide sequence: TGTGCCAGCAGTGAAGCGCTTCCAGGGGGCAGCTATGGCTACACCTTC.

The chain couples TRBV4-2 to TRBJ2-5; D uncertain. V was pared by 4 bases and J by 0 bases, with 15 bases between. The germline gives CDR1 LGHNA, CDR2 YNFKEQ. The CDR3 sequence is 16 residues long. The CDR3 region is CASSPFTGIYQETQYF. CDR3 DNA sequence: TGTGCCAGCAGCCCGTTTACCGGTATCTACCAAGAGACCCAGTACTTC.

The chain has TRBV2 and TRBJ2-3, with TRBD2 identical over 7 bases. The CDR3 contains 14 residues. Germline-derived CDR1 and CDR2 are SNHLY and FYNNEI. With V trimmed by 7 bases and J by 1 base, 5 bases remained unmatched. The CDR3 region is CASNFAGGTDTQYF. For the CDR3, the DNA is TGTGCCAGCAATTTTGCGGGGGGCACAGATACGCAGTATTTT. Drawing the rest from reference TRBV2 and TRBJ2-3, the complete variable domain is EPEVTQTPSHQVTQMGQEVILRCVPISNHLYFYWYRQILGQKVEFLVSFYNNEISEKSEIFDDQFSVERPDGSNFTLKIRSTKLEDSAMYFCASNFAGGTDTQYFGPGTRLTVL.

This clonotype was found many times. CDR3 loop: CASSSPRDRVSYEQYF. The CDR3 bases are TGTGCCAGCAGCTCTCCCCGGGACAGGGTGTCCTACGAGCAGTACTTC. The rearrangement links TRBV7-9 to TRBJ2-7; the match to TRBD1 covers 9 bases. V dropped 4 bases and J dropped 1; count of bases not matched to a gene: 8. The CDR3 runs to 16 residues. CDR1 and CDR2 from the germline V gene are SEHNR and FQNEAQ (reference sequence).

This clonotype was counted a few times. The chain uses TRBV20-1 and TRBJ1-2, with TRBD1 matching 7 bases. V trimming: 6 bases; J trimming: 0 bases; junction bases outside the gene matches: 10. The CDR3 loop spans 15 amino acids. Germline V gene data show CDR1 as DFQATT and CDR2 as SNEGSKA (reference sequence). CDR3: CSAWDSSLTNYGYTF. CDR3 DNA sequence: TGCAGTGCATGGGACAGTTCTTTAACTAACTATGGCTACACCTTC.

The chain links TRBV12-3 or TRBV12-4 to TRBJ2-4; 7 bases fit TRBD2. The trim removed 7 bases at V and 9 bases at J, leaving 12 bases unmatched. This CDR3 region has 14 residues. CDR3 residues: CASTRKTSFSIQYF. CDR3 nucleotide sequence: TGTGCCAGCACCAGAAAGACTAGCTTCAGCATTCAGTACTTC.

The V gene is TRBV4-1, the J gene TRBJ2-1; 14 positions agree with TRBD2. Germline values: CDR1 MGHRA, CDR2 YSYEKL. The ends lost 0 bases at V and 4 bases at J; junction bases unmatched: 23. The CDR3 is 24 residues long. DNA of the CDR3: TGCGCCAGCAGCCAAGAGAGGGGGAGTGCTGGGACTAGCGGGAGAGTAACCTGGTACAATGAGCAGTTCTTC. Translation gives CASSQERGSAGTSGRVTWYNEQFF.

The J gene is TRBJ1-1, the V gene TRBV20-1, with 9 bases matching TRBD1. CDR3 length: 14 amino acids. CDR1 and CDR2 from the germline V gene are DFQATT and SNEGSKA (reference sequence). V was pared by 4 bases and J by 3 bases, with 6 bases of the junction left unmatched. CDR3 sequence reads: CSATRWTGDTEAFF. The CDR3 nucleotides are TGCAGTGCTACCAGATGGACAGGGGACACTGAAGCTTTCTTT.

This clonotype was observed a handful of times. The chain links TRBV28 to TRBJ2-5, with TRBD2 identical over 7 bases. The CDR3 runs to 14 residues. The germline V gene encodes CDR1 MDHEN and CDR2 SYDVKM. Germline trimming cut 3 bases from V and 11 bases from J; bases unmatched to any gene: 12. The CDR3 sequence is CASSFFGYAGEQYF. CDR3 DNA: TGTGCCAGCAGTTTCTTTGGATACGCGGGGGAGCAGTACTTC.

This clonotype was seen ten or more times. The chain couples TRBV20-1 to TRBJ2-7; no reliable D call. Trimming left V 1 base short and J 6 bases short, with 16 bases between. The CDR3 consists of 14 residues. The V gene's germline CDR1 is DFQATT and CDR2 SNEGSKA (reference sequence). CDR3 region: CSARVRSLLGEQYF. The CDR3 DNA sequence: TGCAGTGCTAGAGTTCGGAGTTTGTTGGGCGAGCAGTACTTC.

The chain combines TRBV6-1 with TRBJ2-3, with D hard to call. The germline CDR1 and CDR2 sequences are MNHNS and SASEGT. V lost 5 bases, J lost 5 bases, and 8 bases lay in between. This CDR3 spans 12 amino acids. The CDR3 sequence: CASSLRVDTQYF. The CDR3 DNA sequence: TGTGCCAGCAGTCTTAGAGTAGATACGCAGTATTTT.

The chain joins TRBV20-1 to TRBJ1-1, with no clear D. CDR1 and CDR2 from the germline V gene are DFQATT and SNEGSKA (reference sequence). V shed 0 bases and J shed 1 base, with 12 bases lying between them. The CDR3 spans 15 residues. In DNA, the CDR3 is TGCAGTGCTAGAGATCCCGAGATGGGGAACACTGAAGCTTTCTTT. Protein sequence: CSARDPEMGNTEAFF.

The V gene is TRBV27, the J gene TRBJ2-3, with 10 positions matching TRBD2. The CDR3 is 16 amino acids. V was clipped by 3 bases and J by 9 bases; unmatched bases: 12. CDR1 is MNHEY and CDR2 is SMNVEV in the germline V gene (reference sequence). The CDR3 here is CASSLASGSGVYTQYF. CDR3 bases: TGTGCCAGCAGTTTGGCTAGCGGGAGTGGTGTGTACACGCAGTATTTT.

This clonotype was counted only a few times. This chain joins TRBV5-1 and TRBJ2-7; D gene ambiguous. The V end lost 5 bases, the J end lost 3 bases, and 6 bases lay between the germline ends. CDR1 SGHRS and CDR2 YFSETQ come from the germline V gene. CDR3 length equals 11 residues. The CDR3: CASRADYEQYF. The DNA of the CDR3 is TGCGCCAGCAGGGCGGACTACGAGCAGTACTTC.

This clonotype has a count of ten or more. This sequence joins TRBV29-1 and TRBJ1-2; 7 positions agree with TRBD1. The J segment lost 4 bases and the V segment lost 6 bases, leaving 5 bases of the junction unmatched. The germline V gene encodes CDR1 SQVTM and CDR2 ANQGSEA. The CDR3 totals 12 residues. The CDR3 DNA reads TGCAGCGTCAACAGGGGCGGCTATGGCTACACCTTC. This codes for CSVNRGGYGYTF.

The J gene is TRBJ2-3, the V gene TRBV6-1, with D possibly matching TRBD2 (5 bases). Looked up from germline, CDR1 is MNHNS and CDR2 is SASEGT. There are 15 residues in the CDR3. V was clipped by 10 bases and J by 0 bases, with 17 bases between them. The CDR3 nucleotides are TGTGCCATCCAGAAAAATAGCGAGAGCACAGATACGCAGTATTTT. Protein: CAIQKNSESTDTQYF.

This clonotype was seen a handful of times. The chain carries TRBV2 and TRBJ2-3, with TRBD2 matching over 7 bases. J was trimmed by 2 bases and V by 6 bases; bases with no gene match: 5. Per the germline V gene, CDR1 is SNHLY and CDR2 is FYNNEI. The length of the CDR3 is 14 residues. CDR3 amino acids: CASRTGTNTDTQYF. CDR3 DNA: TGTGCCAGCAGAACCGGGACTAACACAGATACGCAGTATTTT.

The CDR3 reads CASCSGTSATEQFF. CDR3 nucleotide sequence: TGCGCCAGCTGTTCCGGGACTAGCGCTACTGAGCAGTTCTTC. V usage is TRBV5-1 and J usage is TRBJ2-1; TRBD2 matches at 10 bases. This CDR3 is built from 14 residues. Germline V gene data show CDR1 as SGHRS and CDR2 as YFSETQ. V shed 7 bases, J shed 9 bases, and the junction held 10 bases outside the gene matches.

This clonotype was detected only once. The CDR3 here is CAISAWTSTDTQYF. CDR3 nucleotides: TGTGCCATCAGTGCCTGGACAAGCACAGATACGCAGTATTTT. The J gene is TRBJ2-3, the V gene TRBV10-3; possible D gene TRBD1, 5 bases. V was clipped by 4 bases and J by 0 bases, with 8 bases between them. This CDR3 comprises 14 residues. The germline V gene has CDR1 ENHRY and CDR2 SYGVKD.

This sequence joins TRBV9 and TRBJ2-3, with TRBD1 matching 11 bases. The CDR3 is 17 amino acids. The V gene end was trimmed by 3 bases and the J gene end by 7 bases; junction bases not matched to a gene: 13. CDR1 SGDLS and CDR2 YYNGEE come from the germline V gene. CDR3 sequence (DNA): TGTGCCAGCAGCGGCGGGTGGGGGACAGGGGGTGAAAATACGCAGTATTTT. It specifies CASSGGWGTGGENTQYF.

The J gene is TRBJ2-7, the V gene TRBV20-1, with 10 bases that match TRBD2. Unmatched junction bases numbered 4, after V lost 1 base and J lost 4 bases. Germline values: CDR1 DFQATT, CDR2 SNEGSKA (reference sequence). The CDR3 covers 14 residues. DNA for the CDR3: TGCAGTGCTAGAGTACTAGCGGGACTATACGAGCAGTACTTC. It codes for CSARVLAGLYEQYF.

The chain carries TRBV30 and TRBJ1-1; D not resolved. The CDR3 has 14 residues. Germline V gene lookup returns CDR1 GTSNPN and CDR2 SVGIG (reference sequence). V was shortened by 4 bases and J by 0 bases, with 12 bases between the two germline ends. In DNA form, the CDR3 reads TGTGCCTGGACGTCAGCTCCCATGAACACTGAAGCTTTCTTT. This translates into CAWTSAPMNTEAFF.